This T cell receptor beta chain was recorded in a study of T cell repertoires in cytomegalovirus infection. Details on this clonotype: Its antigen is not known. Its ends do not fully match the called genes, so a read error is possible.

This CDR3 has 16 amino acids. Germline CDR1 reads SGHVS; CDR2 reads FQNEAQ. MiXCR, applied by TCRdb to the reads, yields one record per CDR3 protein. The sample records 200,000 or so distinct CDR3 sequences, 35% to 40% being singletons. The sequence derives from a human donor in good health (CMV status not recorded). Some clones in this sample may be carry-over from other donors' samples. The rearrangement links TRBV7-8 to TRBJ2-3; TRBD2 aligns across 13 bases. The specimen was CD8+ T cells from cultured PBMCs, collected from culture after CMV antigen stimulation. CDR3 residues: CASSFPGTSGVDSQYF. The CDR3 bases are TGTGCCAGCAGCTTTCCCGGGACTAGCGGGGTAGATTCGCAGTATTTT. Combining the CDR3 with reference TRBV7-8 and TRBJ2-3 gives the whole variable domain GAGVSQSPRYKVAKRGQDVALRCDPISGHVSLFWYQQALGQGPEFLTYFQNEAQLDKSGLPSDRFFAERPEGSVSTLKIQRTQQEDSAVYLCASSFPGTSGVDSQYFGPGTRLTVL.